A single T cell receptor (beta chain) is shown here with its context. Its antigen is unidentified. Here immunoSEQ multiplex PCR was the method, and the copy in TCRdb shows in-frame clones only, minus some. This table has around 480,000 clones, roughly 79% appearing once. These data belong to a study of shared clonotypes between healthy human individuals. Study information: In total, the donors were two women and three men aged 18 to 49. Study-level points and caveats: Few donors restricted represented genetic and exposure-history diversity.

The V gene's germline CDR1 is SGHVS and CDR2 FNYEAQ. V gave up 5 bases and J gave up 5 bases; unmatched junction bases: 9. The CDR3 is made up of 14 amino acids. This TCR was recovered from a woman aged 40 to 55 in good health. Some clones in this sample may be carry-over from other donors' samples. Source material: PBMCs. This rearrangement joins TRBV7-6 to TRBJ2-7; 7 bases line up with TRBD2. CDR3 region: CASSPRLAGHEQYF. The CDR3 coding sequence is TGTGCCAGCAGCCCCCGACTAGCTGGCCACGAGCAGTACTTC.